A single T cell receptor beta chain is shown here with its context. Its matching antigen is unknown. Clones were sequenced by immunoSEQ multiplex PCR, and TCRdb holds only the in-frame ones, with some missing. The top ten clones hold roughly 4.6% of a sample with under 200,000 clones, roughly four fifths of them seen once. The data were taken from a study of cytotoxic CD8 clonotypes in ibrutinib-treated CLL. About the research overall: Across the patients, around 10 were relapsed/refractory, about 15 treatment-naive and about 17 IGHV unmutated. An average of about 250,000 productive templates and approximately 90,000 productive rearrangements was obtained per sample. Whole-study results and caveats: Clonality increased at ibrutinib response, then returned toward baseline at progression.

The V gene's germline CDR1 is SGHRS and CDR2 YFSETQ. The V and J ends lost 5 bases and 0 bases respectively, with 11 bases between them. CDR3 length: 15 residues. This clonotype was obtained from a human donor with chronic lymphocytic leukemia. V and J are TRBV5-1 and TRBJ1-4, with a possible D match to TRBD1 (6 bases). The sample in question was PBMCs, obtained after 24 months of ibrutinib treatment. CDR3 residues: CASRRQEATNEKLFF. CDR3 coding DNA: TGCGCCAGCAGACGACAGGAAGCAACTAATGAAAAACTGTTTTTT.